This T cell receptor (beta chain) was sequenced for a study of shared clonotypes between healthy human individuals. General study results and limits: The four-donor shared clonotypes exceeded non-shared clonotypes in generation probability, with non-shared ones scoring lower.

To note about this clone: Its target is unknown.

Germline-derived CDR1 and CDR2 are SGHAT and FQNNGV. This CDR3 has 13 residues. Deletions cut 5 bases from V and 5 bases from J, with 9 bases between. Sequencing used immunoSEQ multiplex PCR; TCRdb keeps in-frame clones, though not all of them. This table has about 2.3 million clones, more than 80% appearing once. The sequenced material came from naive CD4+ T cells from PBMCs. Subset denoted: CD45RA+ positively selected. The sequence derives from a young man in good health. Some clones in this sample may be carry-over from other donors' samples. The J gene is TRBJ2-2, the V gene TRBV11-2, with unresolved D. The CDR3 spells CASSQYWTGELFF. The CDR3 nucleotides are TGTGCCAGCAGCCAATACTGGACCGGGGAGCTGTTTTTT.